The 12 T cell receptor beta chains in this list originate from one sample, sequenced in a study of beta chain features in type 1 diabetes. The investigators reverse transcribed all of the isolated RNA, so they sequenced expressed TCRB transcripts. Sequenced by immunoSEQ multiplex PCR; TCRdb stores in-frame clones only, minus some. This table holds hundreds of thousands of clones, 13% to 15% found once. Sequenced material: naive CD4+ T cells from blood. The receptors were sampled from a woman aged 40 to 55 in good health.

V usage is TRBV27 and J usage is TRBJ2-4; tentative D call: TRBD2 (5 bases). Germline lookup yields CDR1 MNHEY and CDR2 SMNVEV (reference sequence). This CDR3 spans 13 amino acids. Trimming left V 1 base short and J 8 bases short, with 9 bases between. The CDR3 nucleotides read TGTGCCAGCAGTTTATTAAAGGGAGACATTCAGTACTTC. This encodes CASSLLKGDIQYF.

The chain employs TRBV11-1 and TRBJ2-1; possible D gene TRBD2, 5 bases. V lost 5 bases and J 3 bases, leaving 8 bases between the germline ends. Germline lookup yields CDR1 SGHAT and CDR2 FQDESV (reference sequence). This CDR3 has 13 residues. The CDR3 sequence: CASSPAGYNEQFF. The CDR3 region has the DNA TGTGCCAGCAGCCCCGCGGGCTACAATGAGCAGTTCTTC.

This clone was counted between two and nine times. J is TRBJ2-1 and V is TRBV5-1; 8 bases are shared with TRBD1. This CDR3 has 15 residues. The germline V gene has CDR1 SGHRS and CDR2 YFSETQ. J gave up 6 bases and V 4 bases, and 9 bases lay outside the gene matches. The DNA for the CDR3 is TGCGCCAGCAGCCAAGGACAGGGTTCGCGCAATGAGCAGTTCTTC. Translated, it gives CASSQGQGSRNEQFF.

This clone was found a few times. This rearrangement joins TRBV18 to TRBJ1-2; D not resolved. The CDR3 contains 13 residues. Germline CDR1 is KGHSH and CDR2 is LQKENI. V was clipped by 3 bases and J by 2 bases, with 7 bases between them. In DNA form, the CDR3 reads TGTGCCAGCTCACCCGACGGGAACTATGGCTACACCTTC. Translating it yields CASSPDGNYGYTF. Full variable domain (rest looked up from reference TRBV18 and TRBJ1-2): NAGVMQNPRHLVRRRGQEARLRCSPMKGHSHVYWYRQLPEEGLKFMVYLQKENIIDESGMPKERFSAEFPKEGPSILRIQQVVRGDSAAYFCASSPDGNYGYTFGSGTRLTVV.

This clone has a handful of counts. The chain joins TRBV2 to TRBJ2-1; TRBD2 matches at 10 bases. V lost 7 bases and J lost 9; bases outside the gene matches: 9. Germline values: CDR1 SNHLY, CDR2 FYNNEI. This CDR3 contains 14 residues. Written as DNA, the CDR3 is TGTGCCAGCATCCGAGCGGGGGGGCTTCCTGAGCAGTTCTTC. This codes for CASIRAGGLPEQFF.

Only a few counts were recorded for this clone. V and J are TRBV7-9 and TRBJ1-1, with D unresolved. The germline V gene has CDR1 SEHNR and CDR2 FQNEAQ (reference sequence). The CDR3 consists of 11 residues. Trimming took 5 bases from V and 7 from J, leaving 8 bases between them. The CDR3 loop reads CASSRSGEAFF. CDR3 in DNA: TGTGCCAGCAGCCGCTCCGGTGAAGCTTTCTTT.

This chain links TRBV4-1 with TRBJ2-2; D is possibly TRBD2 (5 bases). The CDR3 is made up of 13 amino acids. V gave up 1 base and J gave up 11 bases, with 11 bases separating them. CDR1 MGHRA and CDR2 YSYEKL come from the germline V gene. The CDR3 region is CASSQVGLGELFF. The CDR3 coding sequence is TGCGCCAGCAGCCAAGTAGGACTGGGTGAGCTGTTTTTT.

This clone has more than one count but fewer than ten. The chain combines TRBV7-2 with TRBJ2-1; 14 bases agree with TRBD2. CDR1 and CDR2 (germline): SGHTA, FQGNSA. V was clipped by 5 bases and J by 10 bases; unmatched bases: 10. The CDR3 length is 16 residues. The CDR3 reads CASSSRLAGGKREQFF. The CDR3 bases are TGTGCCAGCAGCAGCCGACTAGCGGGGGGGAAGAGAGAGCAGTTCTTC.

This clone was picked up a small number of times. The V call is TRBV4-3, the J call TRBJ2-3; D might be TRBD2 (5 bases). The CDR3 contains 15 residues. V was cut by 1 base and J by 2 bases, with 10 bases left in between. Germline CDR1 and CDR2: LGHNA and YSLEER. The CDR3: CASSQVSGYTDTQYF. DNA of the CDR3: TGCGCCAGCAGCCAAGTCAGCGGATACACAGATACGCAGTATTTT.

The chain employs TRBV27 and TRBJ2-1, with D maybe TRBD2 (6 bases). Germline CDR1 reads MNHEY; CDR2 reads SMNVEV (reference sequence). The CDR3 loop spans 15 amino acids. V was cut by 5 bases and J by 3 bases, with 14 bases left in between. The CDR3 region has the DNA TGTGCCAGCAGTGAGGGCAGGAGGGGCTACAATGAGCAGTTCTTC. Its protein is CASSEGRRGYNEQFF.

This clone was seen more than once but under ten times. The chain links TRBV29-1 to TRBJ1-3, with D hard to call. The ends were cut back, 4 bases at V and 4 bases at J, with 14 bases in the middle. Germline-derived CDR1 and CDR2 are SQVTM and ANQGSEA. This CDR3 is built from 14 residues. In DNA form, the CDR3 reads TGCAGCGTTGTCGAGGGCGCGGGAGGAAACACCATATATTTT. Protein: CSVVEGAGGNTIYF.

Here the CDR3 reads CASSRGGNGNTIYF. The CDR3 DNA reads as TGTGCCAGTAGTAGAGGGGGCAACGGAAACACCATATATTTT. V is TRBV19 and J is TRBJ1-3, with 7 bases fitting TRBD1. The junction had 4 bases not matched to a gene; V was cut back by 4 bases and J by 4 bases. This CDR3 spans 14 amino acids. Germline V gene lookup returns CDR1 LNHDA and CDR2 SQIVND (reference sequence).